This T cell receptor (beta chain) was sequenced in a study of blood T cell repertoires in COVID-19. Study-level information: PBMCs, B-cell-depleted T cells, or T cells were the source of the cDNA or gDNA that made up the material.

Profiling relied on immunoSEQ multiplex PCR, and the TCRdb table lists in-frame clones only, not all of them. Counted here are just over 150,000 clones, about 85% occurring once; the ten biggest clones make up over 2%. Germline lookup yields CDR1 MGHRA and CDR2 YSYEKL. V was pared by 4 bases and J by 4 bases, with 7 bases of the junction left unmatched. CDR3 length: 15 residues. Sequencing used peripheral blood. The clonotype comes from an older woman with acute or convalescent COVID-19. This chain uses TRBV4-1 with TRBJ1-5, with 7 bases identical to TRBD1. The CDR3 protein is CASSPADRVNQPQHF. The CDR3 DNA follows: TGCGCCAGCAGCCCAGCCGACAGGGTTAATCAGCCCCAGCATTTT.